This T cell receptor (beta chain) derives from a study of OX40 agonist ivuxolimab in advanced cancers. Overall study findings and caveats: Relative to CD4+, CD8+ T cells held more expanded clones on average. People who partly responded at 0.1-3.0 mg/kg had some of the least clonal expansion seen.

Profiling relied on immunoSEQ multiplex PCR, and the TCRdb table lists in-frame clones only, not all of them. This table holds some 50,000 clones, around four fifths found once. On this clone: Its antigen is still unknown.

The timepoints at which blood was sampled were baseline, cycle 4 day 1, and cycle 7 day 1. The CDR3 contains 13 residues. CDR1 is SGHTA and CDR2 is FQGNSA in the germline V gene. V lost 0 bases, J lost 9 bases, and 9 bases lay in between. This sequence originates from an adult with an advanced solid tumor such as melanoma, head and neck, liver or kidney cancer. Specimen: CD4+ or CD8+ T cells sorted from blood, collected in a trial of the OX40 agonist ivuxolimab. V usage is TRBV7-2 and J usage is TRBJ2-1; D is unresolved. The chain's CDR3 is CASSLASVSEQFF. Here the CDR3 DNA reads TGTGCCAGCAGCTTAGCGAGCGTAAGTGAGCAGTTCTTC.